A single sample is the source of the 6 T cell receptor beta chains below, sequenced in a study of blood T cell repertoires in COVID-19. The assay was immunoSEQ multiplex PCR, and TCRdb's table has in-frame clones only and misses some. The sample records hundreds of thousands of clones, about nine tenths being singletons. The sequenced sample consisted of peripheral blood. All receptors derive from a woman aged 45-65 years who had recovered from COVID-19.

The V gene is TRBV5-1, the J gene TRBJ2-7, with D perhaps TRBD1 (6 bases). The CDR3 totals 19 residues. The V and J ends lost 0 bases and 3 bases respectively, with 25 bases between them. Germline loops: CDR1 SGHRS, CDR2 YFSETQ. CDR3 loop: CASSLASGSVQGLNYEQYF. CDR3 sequence (DNA): TGCGCCAGCAGCTTGGCCTCAGGTTCGGTACAGGGCCTCAACTACGAGCAGTACTTC.

This chain links TRBV18 with TRBJ2-3, with D unresolved. This CDR3 contains 17 residues. Germline-derived CDR1 and CDR2 are KGHSH and LQKENI. V was trimmed by 1 base and J by 5 bases, leaving 19 bases between them. CDR3 protein: CASSPQLDIGVRDTQYF. The CDR3 nucleotides read TGTGCCAGCTCACCACAGCTCGACATCGGCGTGAGAGATACGCAGTATTTT.

This clone was found once. The rearrangement links TRBV15 to TRBJ2-1; the D gene is possibly TRBD2 (6 bases). The length of the CDR3 is 15 residues. The V gene's germline CDR1 is LNHNV and CDR2 YYDKDF (reference sequence). The germline V and J ends were trimmed by 1 base and 3 bases, with 10 bases remaining between them. The CDR3, as DNA: TGTGCCACCAGCAGAGGGGAGGCGATCTACAATGAGCAGTTCTTC. It is translated as CATSRGEAIYNEQFF.

The chain joins TRBV27 to TRBJ2-7; D is perhaps TRBD1 (5 bases). CDR1 and CDR2 (germline): MNHEY, SMNVEV (reference sequence). Trimming left V 5 bases short and J 6 bases short, with 17 bases between. CDR3 length: 14 amino acids. CDR3 nucleotides: TGTGCCAGCAGTAAAGAGAGACAGATTGGCGAGCAGTACTTC. Amino acid sequence: CASSKERQIGEQYF.

The chain recombines TRBV5-6 with TRBJ1-6, with TRBD1 matching 10 bases. CDR1 and CDR2 from the germline V gene are SGHDT and YYEEEE. This CDR3 contains 14 residues. V lost 2 bases to trimming and J lost 9 bases; unmatched junction nucleotides: 2. The CDR3, as DNA: TGTGCCAGCAGCTTAGGACAGGGGGTTTCACCCCTCCACTTT. This translates into CASSLGQGVSPLHF.

The chain recombines TRBV5-6 with TRBJ2-7; TRBD1 aligns across 9 bases. The CDR3 totals 15 residues. J was trimmed by 5 bases and V by 0 bases; bases with no gene match: 6. The germline gives CDR1 SGHDT, CDR2 YYEEEE. The CDR3 sequence: CASSLEGQGSDEQYF. As DNA, the CDR3 is TGTGCCAGCAGCTTGGAGGGACAGGGATCAGACGAGCAGTACTTC.